This TCR beta chain was identified in a study of CD8+ T cells in alopecia areata (dated by TCRdb to 2016 to 2019). For the study in its entirety: The study used high-throughput TCRbeta sequencing to examine T cell clonal expansion in alopecia areata, in both the C3H/HeJ mouse model and human patients. Scalp tissue and sorted CD4+ and CD8+ peripheral blood T cells from patchy and totalis/universalis alopecia areata patients and from healthy controls were covered by human TCRbeta sequencing. Scalp clonality was compared among normal scalp (n=4), patchy alopecia areata scalp (n=8), and alopecia totalis/universalis scalp (n=8). RNA was extracted with the PAXgene miRNA kit for fixed scalp, the miRNeasy kit for PBMCs, and the RNeasy kit for mouse skin. immunoSEQ multiplex PCR using 35 Vbeta forward primers and 13 Jbeta reverse primers was used to amplify TCRbeta CDR3 regions. Study-wide conclusions, independent of this receptor: Shared TCR sequences between patients were less evident than in mice, which may be partly attributable to HLA diversity in the patient population. Lesional scalp, especially in alopecia totalis/universalis, showed higher clonality and more expanded CD8+ clones than normal scalp, suggesting antigenic drive. Resident alphabeta T cells in normal human skin are also sequenced, complicating scalp TCR repertoire analysis, unlike mouse skin dominated by gammadelta T cells.

This clone has only a few counts. It has no known antigen specificity. No base quality information exists; no much larger clone differs at one position. PBMCs were isolated by density centrifugation and stained for CD3, CD4 and CD8, after which CD4+ and CD8+ T cells were sorted on a FACSAria. Scalp biopsies and blood samples were obtained from unaffected controls. The CDR3 sequence holds 13 residues, the cysteine and phenylalanine included. The entry retains the CDR3 DNA only, 39 bases that are in frame from base 1. The germline V gene (reference sequence) gives CDR1 as GTSNPN and CDR2 as SVGIG. V is reduced by 3 bases and J by 7 bases, leaving a spacing of 13 bases between them. The library was produced with the immunoSEQ multiplex PCR assay. To provide template for TCR sequencing, every sample had RNA extracted and reverse transcribed into cDNA. First-strand cDNA was synthesized with SuperScript III using a 2:1 mix of oligo-dT and random hexamers. Amplification bias was assessed with a synthetic immune receptor repertoire, and residual bias was removed computationally. On the authors' methods: Raw reads were preprocessed for error removal, and CDR3 was defined according to IMGT conventions as running from the conserved cysteine to phenylalanine. To get clonality, Shannon entropy was normalized by log2 of the number of productive unique TCRs and the result was subtracted from 1. CD4 or CD8 identity of scalp clones was inferred by cross-referencing scalp TCRbeta sequences with sorted blood CD4 and CD8 repertoires. Not all clones reach the TCRdb copy of this immuneACCESS table, which keeps in-frame sequences only. Checked studies attribute under half of the gap to unresolved V genes and leave the rest unexplained. From that table come the V and J calls and clone size; the DNA was used to work out D and trimming. This sample holds more than 95,000 clones; 55% to 70% were observed only once. Of the sample, approximately 2.8% falls within the top ten clones.

The rearrangement joined TRBV30 to TRBJ2-1, and perhaps TRBD1 as D gene, on 7 matching bases. The receptor was derived from a human donor in good health. Material for sequencing was CD4+ T cells sorted from blood. The sequenced DNA is TGTGCCTGGAGAAAGGCAGGGGGGAATGAGCAGTTCTTC. This sequence encodes CAWRKAGGNEQFF.